The clone carrying this TCR beta chain was recorded at least ten times. Its specificity is unknown. This sample was taken from a study of breast tumors, draining lymph nodes, adjacent tissues. Regarding the study as a whole: Compared with basal-like, luminal-like tumors shared significantly more repertoire with nontumor tissue. Compared with lymph nodes, tumors were less diverse; compared with nontumor tissue, more. The data were judged consistent with most tumor T cells coming from lymph node and expanding in tumor. Tumor T cell lymph node origin was a supported hypothesis, not proven.

V lost 3 bases, J lost 1 base, and 4 bases stayed unmatched. Germline V gives CDR1 SGHRS, CDR2 YFSETQ. CDR3 length equals 16 residues. Breast cancer patients provided tissue from their axillary draining lymph nodes. MiXCR, applied by TCRdb to the multiplex PCR reads, yields one record per CDR3 protein. The table has roughly 130,000 distinct CDR3 sequences, about 20% seen once. Sequencing used axillary lymph node tissue. The V call is TRBV5-1, the J call TRBJ1-4; TRBD1 aligns across 9 bases. The clonotype was recovered from a female donor with breast cancer. Some clones in this sample may be carry-over from other donors' samples. The CDR3 protein is CASSSDRGVTNEKLFF. The CDR3 DNA reads as TGCGCCAGCAGCTCGGACAGGGGTGTAACTAATGAAAAACTGTTTTTT.